These T cell receptor beta chains were read from a single sample in a study of cytomegalovirus exposure and HLA in healthy donors. Profiled with immunoSEQ multiplex PCR; TCRdb holds only in-frame clones, not every one. The sample contains around 200,000 clones, 82% of which appear only once. Sequences were obtained from PBMCs. These receptor sequences come from a woman aged 40-49 years in good health and CMV-seronegative. Both conserved end residues are trimmed from each CDR3.

v_call,j_call,cdr3_aa
TRBV19,TRBJ2-2,ASSTHRLAGRSTGELF
TRBV5-1,TRBJ2-7,ASSWGTNSYEQY
TRBV15,TRBJ2-7,ATSNPADEGTYEQY
TRBV10-3,-,AISESPSGSYEQY
TRBV25-1,TRBJ2-5,ASSDPTGFRETQY
TRBV7-6,TRBJ2-1,ASSLGGLENEQF
TRBV7-9,TRBJ1-2,SSSLSQGAGYT
TRBV14,TRBJ2-3,ASSQTWTSGSSDTQY
TRBV29-1,TRBJ1-1,SGGQGLTEAF
TRBV6-6,TRBJ1-3,ASSYDRVGNTIY
TRBV5-1,TRBJ2-5,ASSFLQGFRETQY
TRBV29-1,TRBJ1-2,SVEQGNYGYT
TRBV29-1,TRBJ2-1,SVGGSMPLKTETYNEQF
TRBV27,TRBJ2-7,ASIGGAPYEQY
TRBV9,TRBJ1-1,ASSGSEGFPFAEAF
TRBV29-1,TRBJ2-2,SVEGGPRTGDTGELF
TRBV29-1,TRBJ2-2,SVLAAGTGITGELF
TRBV10-3,TRBJ2-7,AISEVAGIYEQY
TRBV6-1,TRBJ1-3,ASAHNPSGNTIY
TRBV10-2,TRBJ2-2,ASSGTSGRAGELF
TRBV5-6,TRBJ2-3,ASSGPTGPFTDTQY
TRBV7-2,TRBJ2-7,ASSLQDRLAGWYYEQY
TRBV27,TRBJ2-2,ASSLLTGLNTGELF
TRBV9,TRBJ2-7,ASSPPFGDPGSYEQY
TRBV18,TRBJ1-2,ASSQQEGKRNYGYT
TRBV27,TRBJ2-7,ASSLQGTYEQY
TRBV6-5,TRBJ2-1,ASIPSRGNYNEQF
TRBV9,TRBJ2-7,ASSIGRGQSYEQY
TRBV30,TRBJ1-2,ACNQGYGYT
TRBV4-2,TRBJ2-7,ASSARTGGNEQY
TRBV27,TRBJ2-1,ASSSSPAGRYEQF
TRBV2,TRBJ1-1,ASSGGLGSTEAF
TRBV19,TRBJ2-4,ASSIEQGGNIQY
TRBV10-1,TRBJ2-7,ASSELAGAIIYEQY
TRBV4-2,TRBJ2-3,ASSQLTGTSGSIGTDTQY
TRBV6-5,TRBJ1-3,ASRHDREPGNTIY
TRBV7-9,TRBJ2-7,ASSRAGTGGYEQY
TRBV5-1,TRBJ2-7,ASSLEDPRFYDEQY
TRBV27,TRBJ1-1,ASSLHRANTEAF
TRBV7-2,TRBJ2-1,ASSRAREEYEQF
TRBV10-1,TRBJ2-7,ASSEGAYYEQY
TRBV6-5,TRBJ1-5,ASSYGYSDQPQH
TRBV2,TRBJ1-1,ASSARTGVGTEAF
TRBV9,TRBJ1-2,ASSVIMGGVGYT
TRBV2,TRBJ1-5,ASSEAWAGGYNQPQH
TRBV5-1,TRBJ1-2,ASSLSNQGGYT
TRBV21-1,TRBJ2-1,ARYQNSGQHNEQF
TRBV28,TRBJ1-5,ASRRRTGHAGQPQH
TRBV6-1,TRBJ1-2,ASSEWDRGYGYT
TRBV19,TRBJ2-5,ASSIAPSSYQGTQY
TRBV30,TRBJ1-1,AWSRARGETEAF
TRBV9,TRBJ1-4,ASSVGPGDGEKLF
TRBV5-4,TRBJ2-4,ASSGWTGGLAKNIQY
TRBV5-1,TRBJ1-2,ASSLTEQLNYGYT
TRBV25-1,TRBJ2-1,ASSERGNEQF
TRBV27,TRBJ2-7,ASRRPGQGSEQY
TRBV29-1,TRBJ1-1,SVDTGTTFEAF
TRBV7-6,TRBJ2-3,ASSLRRGNTHTQY
TRBV27,TRBJ2-7,ASSSPQGEQY